This paragraph reports one TCR beta chain. The antigen is undetermined. This entry belongs to a study of T cell repertoires in cytomegalovirus infection. Study overall: HLA-B-restricted CMV epitopes that are well studied were used alongside recently identified HLA-C-restricted ones. CMV infection and matching HLA type were both indicated by public TCR beta signatures.

Findings of the study overall: The study found HLA-C-restricted CMV-specific TCR beta clonotypes dominating the ex vivo response. The cumulative frequency of public TCR beta families distinguished individuals who carried CMV together with the relevant HLA.

One entry per CDR3 protein results from TCRdb running MiXCR on the reads. The top ten clones hold around 14% of a sample with fewer than 900,000 distinct CDR3 sequences, almost 30% of them seen once. The sample was cultured CD8+ T cells from PBMCs, taken from culture after CMV antigen stimulation. This TCR was sampled from a human donor in good health (CMV status not recorded). Some clones in this sample may be carry-over from other donors' samples.

The CDR3 spells CASSMNTGRSGNTIYF. The DNA for the CDR3 is TGTGCCAGCAGCATGAACACCGGCCGCAGCGGAAACACCATATATTTT. The chain links TRBV2 to TRBJ1-3; D call uncertain. This CDR3 region has 16 residues. Trimming pared 6 bases from V and 4 bases from J, leaving 19 bases between. Germline lookup yields CDR1 SNHLY and CDR2 FYNNEI.